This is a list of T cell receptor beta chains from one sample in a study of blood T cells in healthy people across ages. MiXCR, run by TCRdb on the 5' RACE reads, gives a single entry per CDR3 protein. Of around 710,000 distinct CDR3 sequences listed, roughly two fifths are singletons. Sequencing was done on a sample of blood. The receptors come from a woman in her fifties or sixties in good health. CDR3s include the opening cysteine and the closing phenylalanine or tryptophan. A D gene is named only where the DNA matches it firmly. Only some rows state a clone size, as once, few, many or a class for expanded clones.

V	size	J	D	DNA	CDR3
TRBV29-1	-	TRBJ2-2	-	TGCAGCGTAGACGACTGGGATACCGGGGAGCTGTTTTTT	CSVDDWDTGELFF
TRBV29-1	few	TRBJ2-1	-	TGCAGCGTTGCAGGGGACGCCGTCAATGAGCAGTTCTTC	CSVAGDAVNEQFF
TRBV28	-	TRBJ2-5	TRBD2	TGTGCCAGCAGTCCTGGACTAGCGGGAGGGCCAAGCGCGGAGACCCAGTACTTC	CASSPGLAGGPSAETQYF
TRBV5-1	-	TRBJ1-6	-	TGCGCCAGCAGCTTGTCAGAGGATAATTCACCCCTCCACTTT	CASSLSEDNSPLHF
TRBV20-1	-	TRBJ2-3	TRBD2	TGCAGTGCTAGAGGACTAGCGGGGTCGGATACGCAGTATTTT	CSARGLAGSDTQYF
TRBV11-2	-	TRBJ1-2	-	TGTGCCAGCAGCAATAATCCCTATGGCTACACCTTC	CASSNNPYGYTF
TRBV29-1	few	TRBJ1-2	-	TGCAGCGTTGTCCTGTCCAGGGGCCATGGCTACACCTTC	CSVVLSRGHGYTF
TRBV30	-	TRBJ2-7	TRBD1	TGTGCCTGCAGCCGAATGGACAGGGACCACGAGCAGTACTTC	CACSRMDRDHEQYF
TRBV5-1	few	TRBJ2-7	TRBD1	TGCGCCAGCAGCTTGGCCGGGACAGCCAATTCCTACGAGCAGTACTTC	CASSLAGTANSYEQYF
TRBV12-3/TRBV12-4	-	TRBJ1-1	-	TGTGCCAGCAGTGACGGGGTAGGAGCTTTCTTT	CASSDGVGAFF
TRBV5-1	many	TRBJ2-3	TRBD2	TGCGCCAGCAGCTTCTTTAAGCGGGGGGGCCTCACAGATACGCAGTATTTT	CASSFFKRGGLTDTQYF
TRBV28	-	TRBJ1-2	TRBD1	TGTGCCAGCAGTTTAAACAGGGGTCACTATGGCTACACCTTC	CASSLNRGHYGYTF
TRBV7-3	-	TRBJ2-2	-	TGTGCCAGCAGCCCCGACCGGGTGGACAACTCGAACACCGGGGAGCTGTTTTTT	CASSPDRVDNSNTGELFF
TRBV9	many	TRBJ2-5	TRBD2	TGTGCCAGCAGCCCTGGGACTAGCGGGAGAGAGACCCAGTACTTC	CASSPGTSGRETQYF
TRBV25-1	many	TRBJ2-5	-	TGTGCCAGCAGTGAAACGAGGGGGATGGAGACCCAGTACTTC	CASSETRGMETQYF
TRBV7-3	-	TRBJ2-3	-	TGTGCCAGCAGCTCAGACCCCGGAGATACGCAGTATTTT	CASSSDPGDTQYF
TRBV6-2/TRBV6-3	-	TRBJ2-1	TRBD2	TGTGCCAGCACCGTAGCGGGCCTGACCTACAATGAGCAGTTCTTC	CASTVAGLTYNEQFF
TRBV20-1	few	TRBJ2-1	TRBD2	TGCAGTGCCCCGGGGGGGGCGGCCTACAATGAGCAGTTCTTC	CSAPGGAAYNEQFF
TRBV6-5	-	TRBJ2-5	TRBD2	TGTGCCAGCAGTTACCGGGGCGGGGGACAAGAGACCCAGTACTTC	CASSYRGGGQETQYF
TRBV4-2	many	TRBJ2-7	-	TGTGCCAGCAGCCCGCAGGGGTTCGAGCAGTACTTC	CASSPQGFEQYF
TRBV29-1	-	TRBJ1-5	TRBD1	TGCAGCGTTGCACAGGGGTTGGGCAATCAGCCCCAGCATTTT	CSVAQGLGNQPQHF
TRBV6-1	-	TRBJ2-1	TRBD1	TGTGCCAGCAGTCCCCCTCCGGGACAGGGGTTCTATATCTCCTACAATGAGCAGTTCTTC	CASSPPPGQGFYISYNEQFF
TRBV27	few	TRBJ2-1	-	TGTGCCAGCAGTTTATCCAGCGTTTACAATGAGCAGTTCTTC	CASSLSSVYNEQFF
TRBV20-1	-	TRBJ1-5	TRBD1	TGCAGTGCTAGAGTGGGACAGGGGGCCACTCAGCCCCAGCATTTT	CSARVGQGATQPQHF
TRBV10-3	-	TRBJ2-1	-	TGTGCCAGGCCTCGACAAACCGGGCGGTCCTACAATGAGCAGTTCTTC	CARPRQTGRSYNEQFF
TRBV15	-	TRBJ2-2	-	TGTGCCACCAGCAGTAGAGGCCTTGCGAACACCGGGGAGCTGTTTTTT	CATSSRGLANTGELFF
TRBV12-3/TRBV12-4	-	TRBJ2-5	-	TGTGCCAGCAGCCCTAGACGGGCTGAGCAGTACTTC	CASSPRRAEQYF
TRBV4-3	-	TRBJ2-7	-	TGCGCCAGCAGCCAAGATCGCAACTACGAGCAGTACTTC	CASSQDRNYEQYF
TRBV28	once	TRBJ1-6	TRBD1	TGTGCCAGCAGCTCCGAGGCAGGGGGTAACAATTCACCCCTCCACTTT	CASSSEAGGNNSPLHF
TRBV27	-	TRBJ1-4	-	TGTGCCAGCAGCAAGGCCCCGGGTACTAATGAAAAACTGTTTTTT	CASSKAPGTNEKLFF
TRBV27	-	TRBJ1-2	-	TGTGCCAGCAGTTTATCGAATCCCGCTAACTATGGCTACACCTTC	CASSLSNPANYGYTF
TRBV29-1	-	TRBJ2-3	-	TGCAGCGGGAGCAGGGTCGGGGTTGCAGATACGCAGTATTTT	CSGSRVGVADTQYF
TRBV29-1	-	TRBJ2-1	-	TGCAGCGTCGTTAGCTCCTACAATGAGCAGTTCTTC	CSVVSSYNEQFF
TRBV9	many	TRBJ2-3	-	TGTGCCAGCAGCTCCCGCCCAACAGATACGCAGTATTTT	CASSSRPTDTQYF
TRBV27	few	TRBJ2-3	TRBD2	TGTGCCAGCAGTTTCTTAGCGGGAGTGAGCACAGATACGCAGTATTTT	CASSFLAGVSTDTQYF
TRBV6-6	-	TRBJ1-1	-	TGTGCCAGCAGACAACGGACTGAAGCTTTCTTT	CASRQRTEAFF
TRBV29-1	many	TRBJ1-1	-	TGCAGCGTTGTTAGTGAGAACACTGAAGCTTTCTTT	CSVVSENTEAFF
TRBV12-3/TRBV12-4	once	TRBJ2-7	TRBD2	TGTGCCAGCAGTTTAGCGTCGGGACTAGCGGTGTACAATGAGCAGTACTTC	CASSLASGLAVYNEQYF
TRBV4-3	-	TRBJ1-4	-	TGCGCCAGCAGCCAAAGGACAGAGGAAAAACTGTTTTTT	CASSQRTEEKLFF
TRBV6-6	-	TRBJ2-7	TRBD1	TGTGCCAGCAGACCTACAGGGGGCCTCTACGAGCAGTACTTC	CASRPTGGLYEQYF
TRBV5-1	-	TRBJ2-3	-	TGCGCCAGCAGCTTAGATCCACAGACCTTAAGCACAGATACGCAGTATTTT	CASSLDPQTLSTDTQYF
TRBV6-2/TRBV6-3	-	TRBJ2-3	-	TGTGCCAGCAGTTACTCGGGCGGGACAACAGATACGCAGTATTTT	CASSYSGGTTDTQYF
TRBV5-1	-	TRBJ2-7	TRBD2	TGCGCCAGCAGCTTAGAGACTAGCGGGATCCACGAGCAGTACTTC	CASSLETSGIHEQYF
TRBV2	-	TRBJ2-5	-	TGTGCCAGCAGTGTTGGACAGCCCCAAGAGACCCAGTACTTC	CASSVGQPQETQYF
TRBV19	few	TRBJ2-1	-	TGTGCCAGTAGTATCAACACCTACAATGAGCAGTTCTTC	CASSINTYNEQFF
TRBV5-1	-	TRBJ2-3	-	TGCGCCAGCAGCCCCAAGGTCCGTAGCACAGATACGCAGTATTTT	CASSPKVRSTDTQYF
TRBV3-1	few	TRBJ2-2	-	TGTGCCAGCAGCCGCCCCGTCGTTGGCCCCGGGGAGCTGTTTTTT	CASSRPVVGPGELFF
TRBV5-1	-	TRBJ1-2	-	TGCGCCAGCAGTTTTTTAGGTGGAGTGGCGGACTATGGCTACACCTTC	CASSFLGGVADYGYTF
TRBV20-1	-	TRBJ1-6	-	TGCAGTGCTACCGCCCTGAGCTCCTATAATTCACCCCTCCACTTT	CSATALSSYNSPLHF
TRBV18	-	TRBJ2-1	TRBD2	TGTGCCAGCTCACCAGCCGCTAGCGGGAACAATGAGCAGTTCTTC	CASSPAASGNNEQFF
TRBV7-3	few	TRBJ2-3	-	TGTGCCAGCAGCCCCACCCCAAACCAGGGTCATACGCAGTATTTT	CASSPTPNQGHTQYF
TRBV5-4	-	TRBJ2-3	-	TGTGCCAGCAGCTTGGTGGGGGGCTTGGAAGATACGCAGTATTTT	CASSLVGGLEDTQYF
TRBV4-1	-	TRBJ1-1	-	TGCGCCAGCAGCCGCGGCGGAGTTCCGGACACTGAAGCTTTCTTT	CASSRGGVPDTEAFF
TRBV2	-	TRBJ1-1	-	TGTGCCAGTAGTGGAACCACAGGGATTTTGAACACTGAAGCTTTCTTT	CASSGTTGILNTEAFF
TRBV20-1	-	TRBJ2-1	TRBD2	TGCAGTGCCCCGAGGACTAGCGATGAGCAGTTCTTC	CSAPRTSDEQFF
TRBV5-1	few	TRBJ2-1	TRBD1	TGCGCCAGCAGCTGGACCGGGACAGGGGGGGATGAGCAGTTCTTC	CASSWTGTGGDEQFF
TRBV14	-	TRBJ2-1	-	TGTGCCAGCAGCCTCCGGGACCCATCCTACAATGAGCAGTTCTTC	CASSLRDPSYNEQFF
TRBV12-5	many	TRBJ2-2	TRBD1	TGTGCTAGTGCGACAGGGGGCAATACCGGGGAGCTGTTTTTT	CASATGGNTGELFF
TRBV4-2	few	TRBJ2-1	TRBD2	TGTGCCAGCAGCCAACCCCAGCGGGGGCACAATGAGCAGTTCTTC	CASSQPQRGHNEQFF
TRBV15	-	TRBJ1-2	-	TGTGCCACCAGCATACAGAACAACTATGGCTACACCTTC	CATSIQNNYGYTF